This T cell receptor beta chain emerged from a study of cytomegalovirus exposure and HLA in healthy donors (dated by TCRdb to 2016 to 2017). The study in broad terms: An earlier analysis of 587 of the donors reported 276 Gb of sequence data and 90 million to 120 million unique TCR beta sequences obtained from some 170 million T cells. An early release covering some 640 HLA-typed donors comprised roughly 300 gigabases of sequencing data and roughly 85 million unique TCR sequences. The genetic ancestry cluster associated with self-reported Caucasian donors included 81% of the 300 to 400 genotyped donors. The aim of the study was to test whether cataloging public T cell receptors could identify signatures of past pathogen exposure. The study used immunosequencing to profile the T cell repertoires of about 670 subjects and linked those repertoires to cytomegalovirus serostatus. Besides the first cohort of about 730 subjects, a separate validation cohort made up of 120 or so different subjects was used. To predict cytomegalovirus infection status, the study combined high-throughput TCR immunosequencing, statistical association of individual TCRs with disease status, and machine learning. A later analysis re-analyzed previously published TCR beta repertoires from 666 donors and added high-resolution HLA genotyping to study TCR occurrence patterns. Rather than using new phenotypic data, the later analysis identified candidate immune exposures from TCR beta sequences and from how often those sequences occurred across donors. In an earlier analysis of 587 of the donors, high-throughput TCR beta sequencing was used to judge whether each TCR beta V gene segment behaved as functional or pseudogenic. Donor age, sex, ethnicity and CMV serostatus were compiled alongside the repertoire data. A later genetic analysis took genome-wide SNP genotypes for about 65% of the 666 donors and used that subset as a discovery cohort. Every discovery cohort repertoire had been produced on one sequencing platform. Class I and class II HLA loci were covered by the typing at four-digit resolution. Typing coverage differed by locus: A, B, C, DRB1 and DQB1 were typed in roughly 620-640 donors, DQA1 in approximately 520, DPA1 in 600 to 610, and DPB1 in just under 480. Because of strong linkage in the cohort, roughly five DR-DQ haplotypes were treated as single units for association and clustering. On average, 235,054 unique TCR beta nucleotide sequences were sequenced per donor among about 400 genotyped donors of the cohort, with roughly a sixth of those sequences being non-productive.

Overall study results and their limits: A few of the identified cytomegalovirus-associated TCR beta chains were confirmed in vitro to be specific for cytomegalovirus antigens. In a later analysis, TCR association rates were found to vary across HLA loci, with the most associated TCRs seen for DRB1 alleles and the fewest for HLA-C alleles. In a later analysis, most CMV-associated TCR beta chains were found to appear HLA-restricted, with HLA associations seemingly driven largely by CMV exposure. Only TCR beta chains were sequenced in this cohort, and the absence of alpha or paired-chain data limited detectable features. Correlated functional status among segregating V segments might reflect linkage disequilibrium, but an unknown experimental factor could not be ruled out. Compared with the approximately 600-donor mean, donors in an Asian-associated ancestry cluster had fewer N-insertions in productive TCRs, according to a later genetic analysis. Broadly in line with IMGT annotations, most TCR beta V segments showed up in productive rearrangements about 87% or about 30% of the time in an earlier analysis of around 600 of the donors. In a later analysis, HLA-associated TCR beta chains showed more clonal expansion and lower generation probabilities than non-associated chains that were equally common. Presence/absence analyses assumed roughly uniform sequencing depth across donors, an assumption that may not hold. Some 15 rarely observed V segments, including chromosome 9 orphons, were excluded from the earlier analysis of about 500 of the donors because counts were too low. A further reported finding was that TCR beta sequences accurately predicted the HLA-A and HLA-B alleles for most subjects in the first cohort. Immune exposure information for the cohort was limited to CMV serostatus. HLA typing was unavailable for some donors at each locus, so association tests used only the typed subset. Assigning TCR associations to individual alleles was difficult when HLA alleles, especially DR and DQ, strongly co-occurred. The classifier was reported to diagnose cytomegalovirus status with high specificity and sensitivity in both the original cohort and the validation cohort. At a false discovery rate of 0.05, a later analysis linked about 16,000 TCR beta sequences to specific HLA alleles. A group of highly shared sequence variants was considered likely to be a technical artifact of the sequencing pipeline. Across donors, most TCR sequences were observed very rarely, whereas some public TCRs were present in many individuals. The study listed 164 TCR beta chains as associated with cytomegalovirus. According to a later analysis, parvovirus B19, influenza, CMV and Epstein-Barr virus appeared linked to several top co-occurrence clusters. It was suggested by the authors that the approach could potentially be generalized to other disease states and immunological phenotypes. In a later genetic analysis, a missense DCLRE1C variant was associated with V-gene and J-gene trimming of TCR beta chains, and the association was replicated in an independent cohort. The 87-base-pair reads could not distinguish some IMGT-functional V segments, including TRBV6-2 and TRBV6-3, so those segments were excluded.

Points on this clone: Its antigen is not yet known. Per-base qualities were not stored, and no clone one base away is much larger.

At the junction V is shortened by 4 bases and J by 4 bases; bases outside the gene matches: 5. CDR1 SGHRS and CDR2 YFSETQ are derived from the germline V gene. The CDR3 has 16 amino acids, counting the end cysteine and phenylalanine. Just CDR3 DNA is preserved here, 48 bases in frame from base 1. The cohort was made up of approximately 670 healthy bone marrow donors. All cohort members were sampled while nominally healthy, although unrecorded immune exposures were likely present. The donor was CMV seronegative and was included in the group of under 450 seronegative cohort members. A peripheral blood sample was provided by each donor, and peripheral blood mononuclear cells were used for TCR beta sequencing. The Qiagen DNeasy Blood Extraction Kit was used to extract genomic DNA from the blood cell samples. Libraries were constructed by the immunoSEQ multiplex PCR assay. The multiplex PCR relied on a mix of 60 forward primers for TCR Vbeta segments and 13 reverse primers for TCR Jbeta segments. A multiplex PCR assay on genomic DNA amplified the CDR3 region of rearranged TCR beta genes. The Illumina HiSeq System was used to sequence the amplified TCR beta libraries as 87-base-pair reads. In the original analysis: Across the 670 or so repertoires, a later analysis counted about 81 million unique TCR beta chains, 9.5 million to 13 million of which were shared by at least two donors. Raw reads were error-corrected and collapsed into unique sequences with a nearest-neighbor algorithm that merged closely related sequences to remove PCR and sequencing errors. CDR3 sequences were aligned to IMGT reference sequences to assign V, D and J gene segments. For a sequence to be retained, at least a six-nucleotide match to both a V gene segment and a J gene segment was required. Rearrangements were called productive when the CDR3 lacked stop codons and stayed in frame with V and J; all others were non-productive. CDR3 was defined by IMGT convention, running from the second conserved V-encoded cysteine to the conserved J-encoded phenylalanine. Sequences without an unambiguous match to a single V gene segment were excluded from the earlier analysis of about 600 of the donors. An earlier analysis of several hundred of the donors called V segments functional above 56.7% productive rearrangements and segregating when the between-donor standard deviation exceeded 5%. A statistical classification framework was developed to diagnose cytomegalovirus status using the catalog of TCR beta chain sequences. In a later analysis, TCR nucleotide sequences were compared against IMGT/GENE-DB human TR gene sequences so that V and J genes could be assigned. The TCRdist pipeline was used in a later analysis to assign CDR3 sequences and most-parsimonious VDJ recombination scenarios. In a later analysis, each TCR beta chain was defined by its CDR3 amino acid sequence together with its V-gene family, and reads lacking a unique V-gene family were excluded. As a way to deal with suspected cross-contamination and a sequencing artifact, a later analysis dropped more than 500 nucleotide sequences that were highly shared and had low generation probability. For each public chain, a later analysis derived a clonal expansion index from normalized ranks of inferred template counts within each repertoire. In a later analysis, generation probabilities were computed using a VDJ recombination model fitted to out-of-frame rearrangements, and the results were checked against IGoR. Hypergeometric tests were used in a later analysis to score TCR-TCR, TCR-HLA and TCR-CMV co-occurrence, with a repertoire-size bias correction applied to the TCR pairs. In a later analysis, false discovery rates were estimated by permuting HLA or CMV assignments 20 times. In a later analysis, co-occurring TCRs were grouped using DBSCAN, and TCRdist sequence similarity was added for clustering within HLA-allele-positive subsets. Repertoires with fewer than 30,000 or more than 120,000 public chains, plus five repertoires with anomalous nucleotide sharing, were excluded from co-occurrence clustering. Drawn from immuneACCESS, this table holds only the in-frame rearrangements with V and J called that TCRdb kept. Clones are partly lost; checked studies trace under half to an unresolved V gene and leave the rest unexplained. D and trimming were read from the DNA, whereas the V and J calls and clone size are those reported in that table. In this sample the table shows approximately 100,000 clones, about 80% of which occur a single time. The ten largest clonotypes hold approximately 4% of the sample.

Specimen: PBMCs. The receptor's source is a man between 40 and 49 years old in good health and CMV-seronegative. Recombination connected TRBV5-1 to TRBJ2-6; 10 middle bases align to TRBD1. The CDR3 has the sequence CASSPPGQGGANVLTF. The DNA is TGCGCCAGCAGCCCCCCGGGACAGGGGGGGGCCAACGTCCTGACTTTC.